This T cell receptor beta chain is from a study of response to subunit inactivated influenza vaccine. On this clonotype: The antigen remains unidentified.

Germline-derived CDR1 and CDR2 are DFQATT and SNEGSKA (reference sequence). There are 13 residues in the CDR3. V lost 6 bases and J lost 3; bases outside the gene matches: 1. Study observations and caveats: Authors proposed each seasonal influenza vaccination draws in few new T cells.

TCRdb passed the RT-PCR reads through MiXCR, listing each CDR3 protein once. The table shows about 700,000 distinct CDR3 sequences, with approximately 15% occurring only once. Material: PBMCs from blood, obtained less than 15 days before vaccination. This receptor was taken from a man aged 45-65 years who received an inactivated influenza vaccine. J is TRBJ2-5 and V is TRBV20-1; 13 bases line up with TRBD2. Here the CDR3 DNA reads TGCAGTGCCGGGACTAGCGGGAAAGAGACCCAGTACTTC. Protein: CSAGTSGKETQYF.